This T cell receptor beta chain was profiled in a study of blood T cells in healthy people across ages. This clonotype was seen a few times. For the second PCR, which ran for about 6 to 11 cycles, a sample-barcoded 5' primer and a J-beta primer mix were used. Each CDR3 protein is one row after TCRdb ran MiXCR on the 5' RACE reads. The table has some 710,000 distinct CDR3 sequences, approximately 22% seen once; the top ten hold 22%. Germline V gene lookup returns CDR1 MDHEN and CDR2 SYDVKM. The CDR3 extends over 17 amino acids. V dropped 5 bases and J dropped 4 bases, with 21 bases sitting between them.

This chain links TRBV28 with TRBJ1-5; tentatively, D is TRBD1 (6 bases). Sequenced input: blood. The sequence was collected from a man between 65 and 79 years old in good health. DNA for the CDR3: TGTGCCAGCAGTATGGGGAAAACAGGGATTTTTAATCAGCCCCAGCATTTT. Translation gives CASSMGKTGIFNQPQHF.